A single sample is the source of the 32 T cell receptor beta chains below, sequenced in a study of regulatory T cells in long-lasting Graves disease. Libraries of TCR beta came from iRepertoire HTBI primers plus Arm-PCR of CDR3 regions. Using its own MiXCR run on the multiplex PCR reads, TCRdb lists one record per CDR3 protein. The table includes approximately 540,000 distinct CDR3 sequences, approximately 12% detected once. Documented time point: newly diagnosed GD, antithyroid drugs for less than 3 months. RNA extracted from PBMCs served as the sequencing template. The data were also submitted as part of a second study, on T cells in Graves' hyperthyroidism and ophthalmopathy.

The source material was peripheral blood mononuclear cells (PBMCs), sampled at new diagnosis, from a patient treated with antithyroid drugs. All receptors come from a woman in her 30s with Graves disease.

This clonotype has at least ten counts. The V call is TRBV12-3 or TRBV12-4, the J call TRBJ2-5; 7 positions match TRBD2. The CDR3 is 15 amino acids. The junction had 9 bases not matched to a gene; V was cut back by 5 bases and J by 3 bases. The CDR3 loop reads CASSRGRAWEETQYF. DNA for the CDR3: TGTGCCAGCAGTCGTGGGAGGGCCTGGGAAGAGACCCAGTACTTC.

The chain uses TRBV19 and TRBJ2-7; no firm D call. This CDR3 comprises 14 residues. V lost 1 base and J lost 2, with 9 bases in between. The germline gives CDR1 LNHDA, CDR2 SQIVND (reference sequence). The CDR3 reads CASSIAIHTYEQYF. Here the CDR3 DNA reads TGTGCCAGTAGTATAGCGATTCACACCTACGAGCAGTACTTC.

At least ten counts were recorded for this clonotype. V is TRBV12-3 or TRBV12-4 and J is TRBJ2-3; 8 bases fit TRBD2. J was trimmed by 0 bases and V by 6 bases; bases with no gene match: 5. This CDR3 has 15 residues. CDR3 sequence reads: CASSNSGVSTDTQYF. CDR3 DNA sequence: TGTGCCAGCAGCAATAGCGGGGTGAGCACAGATACGCAGTATTTT.

This clonotype occurred many times. The chain links TRBV14 to TRBJ2-3, with D maybe TRBD2 (6 bases). The CDR3 is made up of 15 amino acids. Trimming pared 1 base from V and 2 bases from J, leaving 10 bases between. The germline V gene has CDR1 SGHDN and CDR2 FVKESK. The CDR3 DNA reads as TGTGCCAGCAGCCAAGGGACTATCGTCACAGATACGCAGTATTTT. Translation: CASSQGTIVTDTQYF.

This clonotype was detected a few times. V gene TRBV9 combines with J gene TRBJ2-2; possibly TRBD1 for D (6 bases). The CDR3 extends over 15 amino acids. Germline V gives CDR1 SGDLS, CDR2 YYNGEE. Trimming removed 0 bases from V and 5 bases from J, with 11 bases in between. CDR3 nucleotides: TGTGCCAGCAGCGTAGCAGGGGCAGGGACCGGGGAGCTGTTTTTT. Its protein product is CASSVAGAGTGELFF.

CDR3 in DNA: TGTGCCTGGAGTGCACAGGGTGGCTACACCTTC. Its protein product is CAWSAQGGYTF. V usage is TRBV30 and J usage is TRBJ1-2; D is possibly TRBD1 (6 bases). Per the germline V gene, CDR1 is GTSNPN and CDR2 is SVGIG (reference sequence). V was pared by 1 base and J by 7 bases, with 7 bases between. This CDR3 region has 11 residues.

This clonotype was counted many times. The V gene is TRBV12-3 or TRBV12-4, the J gene TRBJ1-1; no definite D call. The CDR3 spans 13 residues. Trimming pared 8 bases from V and 1 base from J, leaving 11 bases between. CDR3 sequence (DNA): TGTGCCAGCGTATTGGGCGGGAACACTGAAGCTTTCTTT. Translated, it gives CASVLGGNTEAFF.

This clonotype was counted many times. This sequence joins TRBV19 and TRBJ1-1; D is ambiguous. Germline-derived CDR1 and CDR2 are LNHDA and SQIVND (reference sequence). This CDR3 region has 15 residues. V was pared by 9 bases and J by 2 bases, with 19 bases between. The CDR3 DNA sequence: TGTGCCAGACCACCTCCGACGGCACCCAACACTGAAGCTTTCTTT. This codes for CARPPPTAPNTEAFF. Using reference TRBV19 and TRBJ1-1 for the parts outside the CDR3, the full variable domain is DGGITQSPKYLFRKEGQNVTLSCEQNLNHDAMYWYRQDPGQGLRLIYYSQIVNDFQKGDIAEGYSVSREKKESFPLTVTSAQKNPTAFYLCARPPPTAPNTEAFFGQGTRLTVV.

In this sample, this clonotype turned up many times. This rearrangement joins TRBV10-2 to TRBJ1-1; a weak D match, TRBD1 (5 bases). V was shortened by 1 base and J by 3 bases, with 12 bases between the two germline ends. CDR3 size: 15 residues. Germline CDR1 WSHSY, CDR2 SAAADI. DNA for the CDR3: TGCGCCAGCAGTGAGTTCAACACAGGAGACACTGAAGCTTTCTTT. Residues: CASSEFNTGDTEAFF.

The chain has TRBV28 and TRBJ2-7; TRBD1 matches 9 bases. Looked up from germline, CDR1 is MDHEN and CDR2 is SYDVKM. This CDR3 spans 14 amino acids. V shed 8 bases and J 2 bases; nucleotides not matched to a gene: 7. CDR3 protein: CASVRQGGAYEQYF. The CDR3 DNA follows: TGTGCCAGCGTTCGACAGGGGGGGGCCTACGAGCAGTACTTC.

In this sample, this clonotype turned up many times. The chain employs TRBV6-2 or TRBV6-3 and TRBJ2-1; the match to TRBD2 covers 10 bases. Germline V gene sequence: CDR1 MNHEY, CDR2 SVGEGT. The junction had 7 bases not matched to a gene; V was cut back by 7 bases and J by 4 bases. The CDR3 length is 15 residues. The CDR3, as DNA: TGTGCCAGCACCCGGACTAGCGGAACATACAATGAGCAGTTCTTC. Translated: CASTRTSGTYNEQFF.

This clonotype has a count of ten or more. The chain is built from TRBV12-5 and TRBJ2-7; D ambiguous. Looked up from germline, CDR1 is LGHNT and CDR2 is FRNRAP. V lost 0 bases and J 3 bases, leaving 6 bases between the germline ends. The CDR3 runs to 13 residues. The CDR3 here is CASGLVLSYEQYF. CDR3 sequence (DNA): TGTGCTAGTGGTTTGGTACTAAGCTACGAGCAGTACTTC.

The sample holds many counts of this clonotype. The rearrangement links TRBV28 to TRBJ1-2, with 9 bases identical to TRBD1. J gave up 12 bases and V 1 base, and 6 bases lay outside the gene matches. From germline, CDR1 is MDHEN and CDR2 SYDVKM. The CDR3 totals 13 residues. The DNA for the CDR3 is TGTGCCAGCAGTTTATCCGGACAGGGGAGACACACCTTC. It specifies CASSLSGQGRHTF.

The gene calls are TRBV19 and TRBJ2-1; 8 bases are a match to TRBD2. V lost 3 bases to trimming and J lost 4 bases; unmatched junction nucleotides: 8. Germline assignment: CDR1 LNHDA and CDR2 SQIVND (reference sequence). The CDR3 contains 16 residues. The DNA of the CDR3 is TGTGCCAGTAGTATGTACCCTAGCGGGCAGTACAATGAGCAGTTCTTC. It is translated as CASSMYPSGQYNEQFF.

This clonotype was seen more than once but under ten times. The chain recombines TRBV4-3 with TRBJ1-5, with 7 bases aligning to TRBD1. Looked up from germline, CDR1 is LGHNA and CDR2 is YSLEER. After removal of 4 bases from V and 5 bases from J, the junction contained 8 bases not matched to a gene. CDR3 length equals 15 residues. The CDR3 bases are TGCGCCAGCAGCCCGTTAACAGGGGAGGATCAGCCCCAGCATTTT. Translation gives CASSPLTGEDQPQHF.

J is TRBJ2-1 and V is TRBV27; TRBD2 agrees at 7 bases. Germline lookup yields CDR1 MNHEY and CDR2 SMNVEV (reference sequence). The length of the CDR3 is 15 residues. Trimming at V came to 8 bases and at J to 0 bases, leaving 7 bases not matched to a gene. For the CDR3, the DNA is TGTGCCAGCGGGCGGGAGCGGGTCTCCTACAATGAGCAGTTCTTC. This translates into CASGRERVSYNEQFF.

In its sample, this clonotype was seen many times. The rearrangement uses TRBV27 and TRBJ2-4; 13 bases fit TRBD2. V shed 3 bases and J 7 bases; nucleotides not matched to a gene: 6. CDR1 MNHEY and CDR2 SMNVEV come from the germline V gene (reference sequence). This CDR3 region has 16 residues. CDR3 nucleotide sequence: TGTGCCAGCAGTTTGAGGACTAGCGGGAGACGCAACATTCAGTACTTC. Residues: CASSLRTSGRRNIQYF.

There are many counts of this clonotype. The V gene is TRBV20-1, the J gene TRBJ1-6; a weak D match, TRBD1 (6 bases). The ends were cut back, 1 base at V and 8 bases at J, with 9 bases in the middle. The CDR3 extends over 13 amino acids. The germline V gene has CDR1 DFQATT and CDR2 SNEGSKA (reference sequence). CDR3 residues: CSARVQGYSPLHF. CDR3 DNA: TGCAGTGCTAGAGTACAGGGTTATTCACCCCTCCACTTT.

V usage is TRBV14 and J usage is TRBJ1-5; D may be TRBD1 (6 bases). The germline V gene has CDR1 SGHDN and CDR2 FVKESK. This CDR3 is 16 amino acids long. V shed 4 bases and J shed 5 bases, with 18 bases lying between them. As DNA, the CDR3 is TGTGCCAGCAGCCCACGACCAGACAGGTGGGATCAGCCCCAGCATTTT. This translates into CASSPRPDRWDQPQHF.

This clonotype was detected only a few times. This sequence joins TRBV28 and TRBJ1-2; 9 positions agree with TRBD1. Per the germline V gene, CDR1 is MDHEN and CDR2 is SYDVKM. The CDR3 has 14 amino acids. The junction had 6 bases not matched to a gene; V was cut back by 2 bases and J by 8 bases. The CDR3 is CASSLRGTGLGYTF. Here the CDR3 DNA reads TGTGCCAGCAGTTTACGCGGGACAGGGTTGGGCTACACCTTC.

This clonotype appeared many times. V gene TRBV28 combines with J gene TRBJ2-7; 12 nucleotides match TRBD2. The CDR3 totals 17 residues. Germline CDR1 is MDHEN and CDR2 is SYDVKM. V lost 2 bases to trimming and J lost 2 bases; unmatched junction nucleotides: 7. CDR3 DNA: TGTGCCAGCAGTTTACTAGCGGGAGGGCCAACTCCCTACGAGCAGTACTTC. Protein product: CASSLLAGGPTPYEQYF.

This clonotype has at least ten counts. V gene TRBV19 combines with J gene TRBJ1-1; perhaps TRBD1 as D (5 bases). Per the germline V gene, CDR1 is LNHDA and CDR2 is SQIVND (reference sequence). This CDR3 region has 14 residues. V lost 10 bases, J lost 1 base, and 16 bases lay in between. As DNA, the CDR3 is TGTGCCACTCGTTTTGGGGGGGAGAACACTGAAGCTTTCTTT. Its protein product is CATRFGGENTEAFF.

This chain links TRBV20-1 with TRBJ1-5; possibly TRBD1 for D (5 bases). The CDR3 length is 12 residues. CDR1 is DFQATT and CDR2 is SNEGSKA in the germline V gene (reference sequence). CDR3 coding DNA: TGCAGCTCGGGCAGCGGGACTCAGCCCCAGCATTTT. This encodes CSSGSGTQPQHF.

Many counts were recorded for this clonotype. The V gene is TRBV30, the J gene TRBJ1-2, with D possibly being TRBD1 (5 bases). V was shortened by 0 bases and J by 7 bases, with 18 bases between the two germline ends. CDR1 is GTSNPN and CDR2 is SVGIG in the germline V gene (reference sequence). The CDR3 length is 15 residues. For the CDR3, the DNA is TGTGCCTGGAGTGTACGTCGAGGGGCAGTGGGTGGCTACACCTTC. Its protein product is CAWSVRRGAVGGYTF.

This clonotype was counted only a few times. A much larger clone differs by one base, so this may be a read error. The chain links TRBV12-3 or TRBV12-4 to TRBJ2-6; D is uncertain. The CDR3 runs to 18 residues. V was clipped by 1 base and J by 0 bases, with 13 bases between them. The CDR3 coding sequence is TGTGCCAGCAGTTTAGGCGTTTACTACCTCTCTGGGGCCAACGTCCTGACTTTC. Translation gives CASSLGVYYLSGANVLTF.

The table lists this clonotype with many counts. This chain connects TRBV4-1 to TRBJ2-7; 9 bases are a match to TRBD2. Germline V lookup: CDR1 MGHRA, CDR2 YSYEKL. Trimming took 3 bases from V and 2 from J; bases not matched to a gene: 11. The CDR3 loop spans 17 amino acids. This CDR3 reads CASSQAPGTSNAYEQYF. The CDR3 DNA reads as TGCGCCAGCAGCCAGGCCCCCGGGACTAGCAACGCCTACGAGCAGTACTTC.

This clonotype appeared many times. The rearrangement uses TRBV7-2 and TRBJ1-1; no clear D gene. Germline V CDR1 and CDR2: SGHTA, FQGNSA. Trimming cost V 5 bases and J 1 base, with 11 bases left between them. The CDR3 runs to 14 residues. This chain's CDR3 is CASSDMGRNTEAFF. In DNA form, the CDR3 reads TGTGCCAGCAGCGATATGGGCCGGAACACTGAAGCTTTCTTT.

On this clonotype: This is likely an artifact of a read error, given a far larger clone one base away. V is TRBV7-9 and J is TRBJ1-6, with D hard to call. In germline, CDR1 is SEHNR, CDR2 FQNEAQ (reference sequence). Trimming cost V 4 bases and J 0 bases, with 7 bases left between them. The CDR3 has 15 amino acids. This CDR3 reads CASSYGSSYNSPLHF. The CDR3 coding sequence is TGTGCCAGCAGCTATGGGAGCTCCTATAATTCACCCCTCCACTTT. The whole variable domain, filled in from reference TRBV7-9 and TRBJ1-6, reads DTGVSQNPRHKITKRGQNVTFRCDPISEHNRLYWYRQTLGQGPEFLTYFQNEAQLEKSRLLSDRFSAERPKGSFSTLEIQRTEQGDSAMYLCASSYGSSYNSPLHFGNGTRLTVT.

This clonotype has a count of ten or more. The genes are TRBV18 and TRBJ1-1; D is possibly TRBD1 (5 bases). CDR1 is KGHSH, CDR2 LQKENI, per germline. V lost 5 bases and J lost 11, with 27 bases in between. The CDR3 spans 16 residues. The CDR3 DNA follows: TGTGCCAGCTCATCGCGATCTTTCACAGGTGACTTTGGGGCTTTCTTT. As protein: CASSSRSFTGDFGAFF.

This clonotype was counted ten times or more. The chain is built from TRBV12-3 or TRBV12-4 and TRBJ2-1; 8 bases fit TRBD2. V lost 5 bases to trimming and J lost 6 bases; unmatched junction nucleotides: 9. The CDR3 has 15 residues. The CDR3 region has the DNA TGTGCCAGCAGTCTCGGGGGACTAGGAAGCAATGAGCAGTTCTTC. Amino acid sequence: CASSLGGLGSNEQFF.

This clonotype was counted a few times. V gene TRBV29-1 combines with J gene TRBJ2-7, with TRBD1 matching over 9 bases. The trim removed 6 bases at V and 6 bases at J, leaving 9 bases unmatched. CDR1 is SQVTM, CDR2 ANQGSEA, per germline. This CDR3 contains 13 residues. The CDR3 region has the DNA TGCAGCGTGAGACAGGGGGGAGAGGGCGAGCAGTACTTC. Translation gives CSVRQGGEGEQYF.

This clonotype showed up just a few times. This rearrangement joins TRBV5-5 to TRBJ1-5; 11 bases are shared with TRBD1. The V and J ends lost 2 bases and 7 bases, in that order; junction bases with no gene match: 5. The CDR3 covers 15 residues. Germline V lookup: CDR1 SGHKS, CDR2 YYEKEE (reference sequence). The CDR3 DNA reads TGTGCCAGCAGCTTTTGGACAGGGGGCGGGCAGCCCCAGCATTTT. It encodes CASSFWTGGGQPQHF.